This T cell receptor beta chain was sequenced for a study of CD8 T cells in ankylosing spondylitis. TCRdb independently ran MiXCR on the 5' RACE reads; one entry per CDR3 protein. This table holds approximately 250,000 distinct CDR3 sequences, about 10% found once. The junction had 4 bases not matched to a gene; V was cut back by 4 bases and J by 1 base. From germline, CDR1 is PRHDT and CDR2 FYEKMQ (reference sequence). The CDR3 has 15 amino acids. This chain uses TRBV13 with TRBJ2-1, with 7 bases fitting TRBD1. The sequencing input was blood, either unsorted or a sorted T cell fraction (not recorded which). The source of this sequence is a male donor with ankylosing spondylitis or in good health (not recorded which). The CDR3 reads CASSYTGQSYNEQFF. CDR3 in DNA: TGTGCCAGCAGCTACACGGGACAGTCCTACAATGAGCAGTTCTTC.